A selection of T cell receptor beta chains follows, all from one sample in a study of regulatory T cells in long-lasting Graves disease. One entry per CDR3 protein, called by TCRdb with MiXCR from the multiplex PCR reads. The profile covers 410,000 or so distinct CDR3 sequences, with 15% appearing a single time and approximately 16% taken by the ten largest. This sample also belongs to another study, concerning T cells in Graves' hyperthyroidism and ophthalmopathy.

Sequenced material: peripheral blood mononuclear cells (PBMCs), taken at new diagnosis, from a patient treated with antithyroid drugs. The receptors were sampled from a woman aged 25 to 39 with Graves disease. The CDR3 runs from the conserved cysteine through the conserved F or W. D genes are given only for firm matches. Clone size is shown for a subset of rows, as once, few, many or a class of expanded clone.

CASGSTGDPYGYTF TGTGCTAGTGGTTCCACAGGGGACCCTTATGGCTACACCTTC TRBJ1-2 TRBV12-5 few TRBD1
CASSLSVLSLAENPGELFF TGTGCCAGCAGCTTAAGCGTCCTCTCCCTAGCGGAAAACCCCGGGGAGCTGTTTTTT TRBJ2-2 TRBV7-3 NA TRBD2
CASSVAPRGWEETQYF TGTGCCAGCAGCGTTGCCCCCAGGGGGTGGGAAGAGACCCAGTACTTC TRBJ2-5 TRBV9 many TRBD1
CASSSGQGEQPQHF TGTGCCAGCAGCTCGGGACAGGGCGAACAGCCCCAGCATTTT TRBJ1-5 TRBV5-4 NA TRBD1
CASIGSEGSEQYF TGTGCCAGCATCGGCTCGGAAGGTTCCGAGCAGTACTTC TRBJ2-7 TRBV12-3/TRBV12-4 many NA
CSAPRPGGTSGNGEQFF TGCAGTGCTCCAAGACCGGGGGGGACTAGCGGGAACGGTGAGCAGTTCTTC TRBJ2-1 TRBV20-1 many TRBD2
CASSRDRATEAFF TGTGCCAGCAGCCGGGACCGGGCCACTGAAGCTTTCTTT TRBJ1-1 TRBV14 NA NA
CASTISGATGELFF TGTGCCAGCACCATTAGCGGTGCCACCGGGGAGCTGTTTTTT TRBJ2-2 TRBV11-2 many NA
CASRYDSYEQYF TGTGCCAGCAGATATGACAGCTACGAGCAGTACTTC TRBJ2-7 TRBV13 many NA
CASSYPGTMNTEAFF TGTGCCAGCAGTTATCCAGGGACCATGAACACTGAAGCTTTCTTT TRBJ1-1 TRBV6-5 many NA
CASSPPNGINYGYTF TGTGCCAGCTCACCCCCGAATGGGATTAACTATGGCTACACCTTC TRBJ1-2 TRBV18 many NA
CASSVGSGRASYEQYF TGTGCCAGCAGCGTAGGGAGCGGGAGGGCCTCCTACGAGCAGTACTTC TRBJ2-7 TRBV9 NA TRBD2
CASRPSGAGELFF TGTGCCAGCAGGCCTAGCGGCGCCGGGGAGCTGTTTTTT TRBJ2-2 TRBV7-3 NA TRBD2
CASSLVDREQFF TGTGCCAGCAGTTTAGTAGATCGGGAGCAGTTCTTC TRBJ2-1 TRBV12-3/TRBV12-4 many NA
CASSIVSGRNTGELFF TGTGCCAGCAGCATAGTTAGCGGGAGGAACACCGGGGAGCTGTTTTTT TRBJ2-2 TRBV11-2 many TRBD2
CASGLANGQGDNQPQHF TGTGCTAGTGGTTTGGCAAACGGACAGGGGGACAATCAGCCCCAGCATTTT TRBJ1-5 TRBV12-5 many TRBD1
CASSQDARVDNEQFF TGCGCCAGCAGCCAAGACGCGCGGGTTGACAATGAGCAGTTCTTC TRBJ2-1 TRBV4-1 many NA
CASSPRDRAGYTF TGTGCCAGCAGCCCCCGGGACAGGGCTGGCTACACCTTC TRBJ1-2 TRBV28 many TRBD1
CASRRESSYNEQFF TGTGCCAGCAGAAGGGAGAGCTCCTACAATGAGCAGTTCTTC TRBJ2-1 TRBV27 many NA
CASSFQGGSGNTIYF TGTGCCAGCAGTTTTCAGGGGGGCTCTGGAAACACCATATATTTT TRBJ1-3 TRBV28 few TRBD1
CSARDKREKPYEQYF TGCAGTGCTAGAGATAAGCGGGAGAAACCCTACGAGCAGTACTTC TRBJ2-7 TRBV20-1 many TRBD2
CASSLRAGGYNEQFF TGTGCCAGCAGTTTAAGAGCGGGAGGTTACAATGAGCAGTTCTTC TRBJ2-1 TRBV12-3/TRBV12-4 many TRBD2
CASSLGGVGTGELFF TGCGCCAGCAGCTTGGGCGGGGTAGGCACCGGGGAGCTGTTTTTT TRBJ2-2 TRBV5-1 NA NA